This is a list of T cell receptor beta chains from one sample in a study of vaccination and CD4 T cells after COVID-19. These receptors have no known antigen. Each CDR3 protein is one row after TCRdb ran MiXCR on the PCR reads. The sample holds tens of thousands of distinct CDR3 sequences; around 50% are singletons and the top ten take roughly 27%. Here the sequenced sample was CD4+ T cells from blood, cultured in vitro, taken before SARS-CoV-2 vaccination. The source is a human donor who received a COVID-19 vaccine. Both conserved end residues are part of each CDR3. A D gene is named only where the DNA matches it firmly. A row's size may be missing; if present it is once, few, many or a size class.

d_gene: TRBD1; abundance: .; v_gene: TRBV7-2; j_gene: TRBJ2-3; CDR3nt: TGTGCCAGCAGCTCAAGAAGGGGGCGAGATACGCAGTATTTT; CDR3aa: CASSSRRGRDTQYF
d_gene: TRBD1; abundance: .; v_gene: TRBV20-1; j_gene: TRBJ1-6; CDR3nt: TGCAGTGCTAGGGACAGGGGGCAAGATTCACCCCTCCACTTT; CDR3aa: CSARDRGQDSPLHF
d_gene: TRBD1; abundance: .; v_gene: TRBV6-1; j_gene: TRBJ1-2; CDR3nt: TGTGCCAGCAGTGAAGGGGGACAGGCCTATGGCTACACCTTC; CDR3aa: CASSEGGQAYGYTF
d_gene: .; abundance: .; v_gene: TRBV6-5; j_gene: TRBJ2-1; CDR3nt: TGTGCCAGCAGTTTACAGATCCCAGGGGCGTTCTCCTACAATGAGCAGTTCTTC; CDR3aa: CASSLQIPGAFSYNEQFF
d_gene: .; abundance: once; v_gene: TRBV5-4; j_gene: TRBJ2-2; CDR3nt: TGTGCCAGCAGCTTGTTTCGGGGGGCGGTCCCCGGGGAGCTGTTTTTT; CDR3aa: CASSLFRGAVPGELFF
d_gene: .; abundance: few; v_gene: TRBV19; j_gene: TRBJ1-4; CDR3nt: TGTGCCAGTAGTATATTAGGCCAGACCGATGAAAAACTGTTTTTT; CDR3aa: CASSILGQTDEKLFF
d_gene: .; abundance: few; v_gene: TRBV12-3/TRBV12-4; j_gene: TRBJ1-2; CDR3nt: TGTGCCAGCTCCTTGGGGGGGGCGAGGGGCTACACCTTC; CDR3aa: CASSLGGARGYTF
d_gene: .; abundance: .; v_gene: TRBV18; j_gene: TRBJ1-1; CDR3nt: TGTGCCAGCTCACCAATCACAGGGACGGGGGAAGCTTTCTTT; CDR3aa: CASSPITGTGEAFF
d_gene: .; abundance: .; v_gene: TRBV6-4; j_gene: TRBJ1-1; CDR3nt: TGTGCCAGCAGTGAGGAGGACGGAGGCACTGAAGCTTTCTTT; CDR3aa: CASSEEDGGTEAFF
d_gene: .; abundance: .; v_gene: TRBV5-4; j_gene: TRBJ1-1; CDR3nt: TGTGCCAGCAGCTTGGAGAGTTCAGGGAACACTGAAGCTTTCTTT; CDR3aa: CASSLESSGNTEAFF
d_gene: TRBD1; abundance: .; v_gene: TRBV12-5; j_gene: TRBJ2-3; CDR3nt: TGTGCTAGTGGCTACGGACAGGGGACAGATACGCAGTATTTT; CDR3aa: CASGYGQGTDTQYF
d_gene: .; abundance: .; v_gene: TRBV3-1; j_gene: TRBJ1-6; CDR3nt: TGTGCCAGCAGCCAAGATACGGGTCTTAATTCACCCCTCCACTTT; CDR3aa: CASSQDTGLNSPLHF
d_gene: .; abundance: once; v_gene: TRBV3-1; j_gene: TRBJ2-2; CDR3nt: TGTGCCAGCACCCTAGGGGGTATAGGGGAGCTGTTTTTT; CDR3aa: CASTLGGIGELFF
d_gene: .; abundance: few; v_gene: TRBV12-3/TRBV12-4; j_gene: TRBJ2-3; CDR3nt: TGTGCCAGCAGTTTAGTAGCGGTGGGGGAGATCTTTGCCACAGATACGCAGTATTTT; CDR3aa: CASSLVAVGEIFATDTQYF
d_gene: TRBD1; abundance: few; v_gene: TRBV6-1; j_gene: TRBJ1-2; CDR3nt: TGTGCCAGCAGCTCGGACAGGGGCTATGGCTACACCTTC; CDR3aa: CASSSDRGYGYTF
d_gene: .; abundance: few; v_gene: TRBV11-3; j_gene: TRBJ1-2; CDR3nt: TGTGCCAGCAGCACTTTCGGGGCGGGAGGCTATGGCTACACCTTC; CDR3aa: CASSTFGAGGYGYTF
d_gene: TRBD1; abundance: .; v_gene: TRBV25-1; j_gene: TRBJ1-2; CDR3nt: TGTGCCAGCAGGGGAACAGGGGCCCGAAACTATGGCTACACCTTC; CDR3aa: CASRGTGARNYGYTF
d_gene: TRBD2; abundance: .; v_gene: TRBV12-3/TRBV12-4; j_gene: TRBJ2-7; CDR3nt: TGTGCCAGCAGCACGACTAGCGGGCGTCCCCACGAGCAGTACTTC; CDR3aa: CASSTTSGRPHEQYF
d_gene: .; abundance: .; v_gene: TRBV25-1; j_gene: TRBJ2-5; CDR3nt: TGTGCCAGCAGTAGGCAGGGAGGTGGCCAAGAGACCCAGTACTTC; CDR3aa: CASSRQGGGQETQYF
d_gene: .; abundance: .; v_gene: TRBV2; j_gene: TRBJ2-7; CDR3nt: TGTGCCAGCAACCGGGACGGACTATACGAGCAGTACTTC; CDR3aa: CASNRDGLYEQYF
d_gene: .; abundance: .; v_gene: TRBV7-8; j_gene: TRBJ2-5; CDR3nt: TGTGCCAGCAGCTTAGAACTCCAAGAGACCCAGTACTTC; CDR3aa: CASSLELQETQYF
d_gene: TRBD1; abundance: .; v_gene: TRBV10-3; j_gene: TRBJ2-6; CDR3nt: TGTGCCCAGGGGACAGAAGTCTCTGGGGCCAACGTCCTGACTTTC; CDR3aa: CAQGTEVSGANVLTF
d_gene: .; abundance: few; v_gene: TRBV30; j_gene: TRBJ1-1; CDR3nt: TGTGCCTGGAATCTCCGGGGGTCTGAAGCTTTCTTT; CDR3aa: CAWNLRGSEAFF
d_gene: TRBD1; abundance: .; v_gene: TRBV15; j_gene: TRBJ2-7; CDR3nt: TGTGCCACCAGCAAGTCGGGACAGGATATCGACGAGCAGTACTTC; CDR3aa: CATSKSGQDIDEQYF
d_gene: TRBD1; abundance: few; v_gene: TRBV27; j_gene: TRBJ1-2; CDR3nt: TGTGCCAGCAGTTTTACAGGGGGCATTGGTGGCTACACCTTC; CDR3aa: CASSFTGGIGGYTF
d_gene: TRBD1; abundance: .; v_gene: TRBV4-1; j_gene: TRBJ2-5; CDR3nt: TGCGCCAGCAGCACGGGATCGACAGGGTACGAGACCCAGTACTTC; CDR3aa: CASSTGSTGYETQYF
d_gene: .; abundance: .; v_gene: TRBV24-1; j_gene: TRBJ2-1; CDR3nt: TGTGCCACCGCCTCCTACAATGAGCAGTTCTTC; CDR3aa: CATASYNEQFF
d_gene: .; abundance: .; v_gene: TRBV3-1; j_gene: TRBJ1-2; CDR3nt: TGTGCCAGCAGCCTACGGGCAGGGAGTAACTATGGCTACACCTTC; CDR3aa: CASSLRAGSNYGYTF
d_gene: .; abundance: once; v_gene: TRBV20-1; j_gene: TRBJ1-1; CDR3nt: TGCAGTGCTAGAAAGCCGGACCAGGGGCTGAGCACTGAAGCTTTCTTT; CDR3aa: CSARKPDQGLSTEAFF
d_gene: TRBD1; abundance: few; v_gene: TRBV30; j_gene: TRBJ1-2; CDR3nt: TGTGCCTGGAGTCGGGACAGGGGGAACTATGGCTACACCTTC; CDR3aa: CAWSRDRGNYGYTF
d_gene: .; abundance: .; v_gene: TRBV6-2/TRBV6-3; j_gene: TRBJ1-2; CDR3nt: TGTGCCAGCAGTTATCCGGCAGGGGATGGCTATGGCTACACCTTC; CDR3aa: CASSYPAGDGYGYTF
d_gene: TRBD2; abundance: .; v_gene: TRBV24-1; j_gene: TRBJ2-3; CDR3nt: TGTGCCACCAGTGATCCTGGGACTAGCGTGGCAGATACGCAGTATTTT; CDR3aa: CATSDPGTSVADTQYF
d_gene: TRBD2; abundance: .; v_gene: TRBV20-1; j_gene: TRBJ2-3; CDR3nt: TGCAGTGCTAGACGACTAGCGGGGGGTACAGATACGCAGTATTTT; CDR3aa: CSARRLAGGTDTQYF
d_gene: TRBD2; abundance: few; v_gene: TRBV6-1; j_gene: TRBJ2-3; CDR3nt: TGTGCCAGCAGTCGCTCTCCGGGTCGGACTAGCGGGGGCCGTAGCACAGATACGCAGTATTTT; CDR3aa: CASSRSPGRTSGGRSTDTQYF
d_gene: .; abundance: .; v_gene: TRBV15; j_gene: TRBJ1-2; CDR3nt: TGTGCCACCAGCAGAGATGGCGGCTATGGCTACACCTTC; CDR3aa: CATSRDGGYGYTF
d_gene: TRBD2; abundance: .; v_gene: TRBV2; j_gene: TRBJ2-5; CDR3nt: TGTGCCAGCAGTCCCGGGACTACCCTCCAAGAGACCCAGTACTTC; CDR3aa: CASSPGTTLQETQYF
d_gene: .; abundance: .; v_gene: TRBV2; j_gene: TRBJ2-6; CDR3nt: TGTGCCAGCGTACGGGCAGGGGCTTCTGGGGCCAACGTCCTGACTTTC; CDR3aa: CASVRAGASGANVLTF
d_gene: TRBD2; abundance: once; v_gene: TRBV18; j_gene: TRBJ2-3; CDR3nt: TGTGCCAGCTCACCTTTGACTAGCGGGGGGGCCAATGGAGATACGCAGTATTTT; CDR3aa: CASSPLTSGGANGDTQYF
d_gene: .; abundance: .; v_gene: TRBV7-2; j_gene: TRBJ1-1; CDR3nt: TGTGCCAGCAGCCCCCGTGAGGAGGGGTTCTATGAAGCTTTCTTT; CDR3aa: CASSPREEGFYEAFF
d_gene: TRBD2; abundance: .; v_gene: TRBV24-1; j_gene: TRBJ2-1; CDR3nt: TGTGCCACCAGTGATTTCGGGGGGGCCAATGAGCAGTTCTTC; CDR3aa: CATSDFGGANEQFF
d_gene: TRBD1; abundance: .; v_gene: TRBV24-1; j_gene: TRBJ2-7; CDR3nt: TGTGCCACCAGTGGGGGACAGTCCTACGAGCAGTACTTC; CDR3aa: CATSGGQSYEQYF
d_gene: TRBD1; abundance: .; v_gene: TRBV12-3/TRBV12-4; j_gene: TRBJ2-7; CDR3nt: TGTGCCAGCAGATCGGGACAGGGTTCCTACGAGCAGTACTTC; CDR3aa: CASRSGQGSYEQYF
d_gene: TRBD1; abundance: .; v_gene: TRBV6-1; j_gene: TRBJ1-2; CDR3nt: TGTGCCAGCAGTCTCCGGACAGGGCCGAACCCTTATGGCTACACCTTC; CDR3aa: CASSLRTGPNPYGYTF
d_gene: .; abundance: .; v_gene: TRBV3-1; j_gene: TRBJ1-2; CDR3nt: TGTGCCAGCAGCCAAGGAGCGGGGGGTGACGGCTACACCTTC; CDR3aa: CASSQGAGGDGYTF
d_gene: .; abundance: .; v_gene: TRBV20-1; j_gene: TRBJ2-2; CDR3nt: TGCAGTGCTAGGGGGATGACAGTTAACACCGGGGAGCTGTTTTTT; CDR3aa: CSARGMTVNTGELFF
d_gene: .; abundance: .; v_gene: TRBV7-9; j_gene: TRBJ2-1; CDR3nt: TGTGCCAGCTCGACTATTAGTTCCGGCAATGAGCAGTTCTTC; CDR3aa: CASSTISSGNEQFF
d_gene: .; abundance: few; v_gene: TRBV24-1; j_gene: TRBJ2-7; CDR3nt: TGTGCCACCAGTGATTTGCTCCTCCCCCGGTGGGTTTACGAGCAGTACTTC; CDR3aa: CATSDLLLPRWVYEQYF
d_gene: TRBD1; abundance: once; v_gene: TRBV2; j_gene: TRBJ2-1; CDR3nt: TGTGCCAGCGCCCGGGGACAGGGGTTCAACAATGAGCAGTTCTTC; CDR3aa: CASARGQGFNNEQFF
d_gene: .; abundance: .; v_gene: TRBV5-1; j_gene: TRBJ1-2; CDR3nt: TGCGCCAGCAGCTTGGCTAGGGGTCCCGTCTCGTACTATGGCTACACCTTC; CDR3aa: CASSLARGPVSYYGYTF
d_gene: TRBD1; abundance: .; v_gene: TRBV10-3; j_gene: TRBJ1-1; CDR3nt: TGTGCCATCAGTGAGGGCAGGGGGCACACTGAAGCTTTCTTT; CDR3aa: CAISEGRGHTEAFF
d_gene: TRBD1; abundance: few; v_gene: TRBV27; j_gene: TRBJ1-6; CDR3nt: TGTGCCAGCAGCCAGGGGGATTGGACCTATAATTCACCCCTCCACTTT; CDR3aa: CASSQGDWTYNSPLHF
d_gene: .; abundance: .; v_gene: TRBV5-1; j_gene: TRBJ2-5; CDR3nt: TGCGCCAGCAGCTTGGCCCCTATAGGTTTGGTAGAGACCCAGTACTTC; CDR3aa: CASSLAPIGLVETQYF
d_gene: .; abundance: once; v_gene: TRBV30; j_gene: TRBJ1-4; CDR3nt: TGTGCCTGGAGTGTTGGCAGGGTTGCAACTAATGAAAAACTGTTTTTT; CDR3aa: CAWSVGRVATNEKLFF
d_gene: TRBD1; abundance: few; v_gene: TRBV6-1; j_gene: TRBJ1-5; CDR3nt: TGTGCCAGCAGTGAACAGGGGGCCGAGCCCCAGCATTTT; CDR3aa: CASSEQGAEPQHF